Below, 25 T cell receptor beta chains from the same sample are listed, as sequenced in a study of blood T cell repertoires in COVID-19. Some clones are missing from TCRdb's copy, which holds only in-frame ones; the method was immunoSEQ multiplex PCR. The sample contains around 310,000 clones, 90% of which appear only once. The sample comprised peripheral blood. The receptors shown here come from a woman between 40 and 50 years old with COVID-19, enrolled during active disease.

The chain combines TRBV27 with TRBJ1-2, with 12 bases that match TRBD1. Germline CDR1 is MNHEY and CDR2 is SMNVEV (reference sequence). V was clipped by 2 bases and J by 4 bases; unmatched bases: 26. The CDR3 consists of 23 residues. CDR3 DNA: TGTGCCAGCAGTTTAGCCCACAGGGCCGGGACAGGGGGCCGGGTAGAGGCAGGCTATGGCTACACCTTC. Its protein is CASSLAHRAGTGGRVEAGYGYTF.

As concerns this clone: The junction and the germline gene differ at one end; a read error may be behind it. The rearrangement uses TRBV28 and TRBJ1-1; 7 positions agree with TRBD1. The CDR3 has 16 amino acids. Germline CDR1 and CDR2: MDHEN and SYDVKM. The CDR3 here is CARRGEGRRGGTEAFF. DNA of the CDR3: TGTGCCCGCAGGGGGGAGGGGCGGAGGGGAGGCACTGAAGCTTTCTTT.

The chain has TRBV7-9 and TRBJ1-2; D is ambiguous. V was pared by 4 bases and J by 1 base, with 13 bases between. The CDR3 totals 15 residues. Germline CDR1 SEHNR, CDR2 FQNEAQ (reference sequence). CDR3 sequence reads: CASSSPMGDNYGYTF. CDR3 bases: TGTGCCAGCAGCTCCCCTATGGGCGATAACTATGGCTACACCTTC. Looking up the rest from reference TRBV7-9 and TRBJ1-2 gives the full variable domain: DTGVSQNPRHKITKRGQNVTFRCDPISEHNRLYWYRQTLGQGPEFLTYFQNEAQLEKSRLLSDRFSAERPKGSFSTLEIQRTEQGDSAMYLCASSSPMGDNYGYTFGSGTRLTVV.

This clone was seen just once. V gene TRBV18 combines with J gene TRBJ1-4; 7 nucleotides align to TRBD1. Germline V gene lookup returns CDR1 KGHSH and CDR2 LQKENI. There are 16 residues in the CDR3. The trim removed 3 bases at V and 5 bases at J, leaving 9 bases unmatched. CDR3 amino acids: CASSPLAGTANEKLFF. The CDR3 DNA reads as TGTGCCAGCTCACCCTTGGCCGGGACAGCGAATGAAAAACTGTTTTTT.

Concerning this clone: Other DNA sequences in the same sample also yield this CDR3. This chain uses TRBV5-4 with TRBJ2-5, with unresolved D. Trimming took off 2 bases at V and 5 bases at J, with 4 bases between the two ends. Germline CDR1 is SGHNT and CDR2 is YYREEE (reference sequence). The CDR3 totals 11 residues. The CDR3 reads CASSLAETQYF. The CDR3 coding sequence is TGTGCCAGCAGCTTAGCTGAGACCCAGTACTTC.

This chain joins TRBV10-2 and TRBJ1-1; 8 bases fit TRBD1. With 7 bases clipped from V and 5 bases from J, the junction kept 18 bases outside the gene matches. Germline values: CDR1 WSHSY, CDR2 SAAADI. The CDR3 runs 17 residues. This CDR3 is CASTTSRGRGQETEAFF. DNA for the CDR3: TGCGCCAGCACCACCTCAAGGGGCAGGGGGCAGGAGACTGAAGCTTTCTTT.

The rearrangement joins TRBV11-2 to TRBJ1-2, with D unresolved. The CDR3 contains 14 residues. V lost 0 bases to trimming and J lost 8 bases, with 13 bases between them. The germline CDR1 and CDR2 sequences are SGHAT and FQNNGV. In nucleotides, the CDR3 is TGTGCCAGCAGCTTAGATCGGGTTATCCAGGGCTACACCTTC. This translates into CASSLDRVIQGYTF.

The chain links TRBV29-1 to TRBJ1-5; no firm D call. Trimming cost V 4 bases and J 6 bases, with 7 bases left between them. CDR3 length equals 11 residues. The germline CDR1 and CDR2 sequences are SQVTM and ANQGSEA. Here the CDR3 reads CSVAGPQPQHF. The DNA for the CDR3 is TGCAGCGTTGCTGGGCCTCAGCCCCAGCATTTT.

V and J are TRBV5-6 and TRBJ2-7; D remains ambiguous. The CDR3 has 16 residues. V lost 5 bases to trimming and J lost 0 bases, with 18 bases between them. The germline V gene has CDR1 SGHDT and CDR2 YYEEEE. The CDR3 DNA reads as TGTGCCAGCAGTGGAGTGGTTGGCCAGAGCTCCTACGAGCAGTACTTC. This gives the protein CASSGVVGQSSYEQYF.

This rearrangement joins TRBV5-1 to TRBJ1-6; no reliable D call. Trimming took 1 base from V and 0 from J, leaving 11 bases between them. Germline CDR1 reads SGHRS; CDR2 reads YFSETQ. This CDR3 is 17 amino acids long. In DNA, the CDR3 is TGCGCCAGCAGCTTGAGTTCCTCTAGCTCCTATAATTCACCCCTCCACTTT. Protein sequence: CASSLSSSSSYNSPLHF. Full variable domain (outside the CDR3, taken from reference TRBV5-1 and TRBJ1-6): KAGVTQTPRYLIKTRGQQVTLSCSPISGHRSVSWYQQTPGQGLQFLFEYFSETQRNKGNFPGRFSGRQFSNSRSEMNVSTLELGDSALYLCASSLSSSSSYNSPLHFGNGTRLTVT.

The V and J genes are TRBV10-3 and TRBJ1-5; 7 bases fit TRBD1. V lost 6 bases to trimming and J lost 4 bases; unmatched junction nucleotides: 6. Germline V gene lookup returns CDR1 ENHRY and CDR2 SYGVKD. The CDR3 is 14 amino acids. CDR3 amino acids: CAISRDRENQPQHF. CDR3 sequence (DNA): TGTGCCATCAGCCGGGACAGAGAAAATCAGCCCCAGCATTTT.

This chain connects TRBV28 to TRBJ1-2; 8 positions match TRBD1. The CDR3 runs 15 residues. The V gene's germline CDR1 is MDHEN and CDR2 SYDVKM. V shed 5 bases, J shed 4 bases, and the junction held 9 bases outside the gene matches. The CDR3 nucleotides read TGTGCCAGCAGTATGGGACAGGCCACCTCCTATGGCTACACCTTC. Translated: CASSMGQATSYGYTF.

This clone has just a few counts. The same CDR3 also results from other DNA sequences found in this sample. This chain links TRBV18 with TRBJ1-1; no clear D gene. V was trimmed by 2 bases and J by 3 bases, leaving 13 bases between them. Germline V CDR1 and CDR2: KGHSH, LQKENI. CDR3 length: 15 residues. DNA of the CDR3: TGTGCCAGCTCACCAACCCAAGCCGTGGACACTGAAGCTTTCTTT. Translated: CASSPTQAVDTEAFF.

The chain joins TRBV27 to TRBJ1-2; tentatively, D is TRBD1 (6 bases). The germline V gene has CDR1 MNHEY and CDR2 SMNVEV (reference sequence). This CDR3 is built from 13 residues. V was shortened by 6 bases and J by 4 bases, with 12 bases between the two germline ends. The CDR3 loop reads CASSLTGTYGYTF. CDR3 DNA sequence: TGTGCCAGCAGCCTAACAGGGACCTATGGCTACACCTTC.

The V call is TRBV5-6, the J call TRBJ1-2; 7 nucleotides agree with TRBD1. The CDR3 covers 14 residues. CDR1 SGHDT and CDR2 YYEEEE come from the germline V gene. V shed 0 bases, J shed 7 bases, and the junction held 6 bases outside the gene matches. CDR3 region: CASSLGTGVGGYTF. CDR3 sequence (DNA): TGTGCCAGCAGCTTGGGTACAGGGGTGGGTGGCTACACCTTC.

The gene calls are TRBV19 and TRBJ1-5; 7 bases agree with TRBD1. Germline CDR1 reads LNHDA; CDR2 reads SQIVND (reference sequence). The J segment lost 0 bases and the V segment lost 4 bases, leaving 9 bases of the junction unmatched. The length of the CDR3 is 17 residues. CDR3 region: CASSTLRDSYSNQPQHF. The CDR3 DNA follows: TGTGCCAGTAGTACCCTCCGGGACAGCTATAGCAATCAGCCCCAGCATTTT.

The chain combines TRBV6-2 or TRBV6-3 with TRBJ2-5, with TRBD1 matching 8 bases. Losses at the gene ends were 4 bases for V and 5 bases for J; bases not matched to a gene: 15. Germline assignment: CDR1 MNHEY and CDR2 SVGEGT. CDR3 length: 17 amino acids. CDR3 DNA: TGTGCCAGCAGTTGGGACAGGCGTTTGGGGGGCCAGGAGACCCAGTACTTC. This sequence encodes CASSWDRRLGGQETQYF.

The chain has TRBV5-1 and TRBJ1-3; the D is unclear. The CDR3 has 15 amino acids. Per germline, CDR1 SGHRS and CDR2 YFSETQ. The V gene lost 4 bases and the J gene lost 0 bases, with 11 bases spanning the gap. The CDR3 spells CASSPRGHSGNTIYF. The CDR3 DNA reads as TGCGCCAGCAGCCCGAGAGGGCACTCTGGAAACACCATATATTTT.

The sample holds one count of this clone. This chain uses TRBV7-2 with TRBJ2-6; 9 bases align to TRBD2. The trim removed 2 bases at V and 4 bases at J, leaving 6 bases unmatched. CDR1 SGHTA and CDR2 FQGNSA come from the germline V gene. CDR3 length: 17 amino acids. The CDR3 sequence: CASSLIAGDSGANVLTF. The CDR3 DNA reads as TGTGCCAGCAGCTTAATAGCGGGAGACTCCGGGGCCAACGTCCTGACTTTC.

The chain couples TRBV29-1 to TRBJ2-7, with 9 bases aligning to TRBD1. The CDR3 runs 11 residues. The V segment lost 6 bases and the J segment 9 bases; nucleotides outside the gene matches: 6. In germline, CDR1 is SQVTM, CDR2 ANQGSEA. The CDR3 DNA reads TGCAGCGTCCAAAAGGACAGGGGGCAGTACTTC. Translation gives CSVQKDRGQYF.

In regard to this clone: This same CDR3 is encoded by further DNA sequences in the sample. The chain carries TRBV7-3 and TRBJ2-3; possibly TRBD2 for D (6 bases). The CDR3 has 15 amino acids. Trimming cost V 2 bases and J 0 bases, with 9 bases left between them. Looked up from germline, CDR1 is SGHTA and CDR2 is FQGTGA. CDR3 region: CASSLAGGSTDTQYF. In nucleotides, the CDR3 is TGTGCCAGCAGCTTAGCCGGGGGTAGCACAGATACGCAGTATTTT.

The genes are TRBV5-4 and TRBJ2-1; 10 bases are a match to TRBD1. CDR1 is SGHNT, CDR2 YYREEE, per germline (reference sequence). This CDR3 has 15 residues. V dropped 5 bases and J dropped 2; count of bases not matched to a gene: 4. DNA for the CDR3: TGTGCCAGCAGGGCCGGGACAGGGGCCTACAATGAGCAGTTCTTC. Residues: CASRAGTGAYNEQFF. The variable domain in full, with the rest retrieved from reference TRBV5-4 and TRBJ2-1, is ETGVTQSPTHLIKTRGQQVTLRCSSQSGHNTVSWYQQALGQGPQFIFQYYREEENGRGNFPPRFSGLQFPNYSSELNVNALELDDSALYLCASRAGTGAYNEQFFGPGTRLTVL.

The chain combines TRBV19 with TRBJ1-1; D is perhaps TRBD1 (5 bases). Germline values: CDR1 LNHDA, CDR2 SQIVND (reference sequence). The CDR3 has 12 amino acids. Trimming shortened V by 5 bases and J by 10 bases, and 14 bases separated the two germline ends. The CDR3 nucleotides are TGTGCCAGTAGTCCTCAGGGTAACCGAGCTTTCTTT. This gives the protein CASSPQGNRAFF.

The chain is built from TRBV19 and TRBJ1-4; 10 bases are a match to TRBD1. Germline V lookup: CDR1 LNHDA, CDR2 SQIVND (reference sequence). The CDR3 has 16 amino acids. The V segment lost 3 bases and the J segment 8 bases; nucleotides outside the gene matches: 9. The CDR3 spells CASSMGPGQGYEKLFF. CDR3 sequence (DNA): TGTGCCAGTAGTATGGGGCCGGGACAGGGGTACGAAAAACTGTTTTTT.

This clone was detected once. V and J are TRBV5-4 and TRBJ2-1; 8 nucleotides agree with TRBD2. Germline lookup yields CDR1 SGHNT and CDR2 YYREEE (reference sequence). This CDR3 contains 17 residues. Unmatched junction bases numbered 10, after V lost 3 bases and J lost 2 bases. In nucleotides, the CDR3 is TGTGCCAGCAGCTCACCGGGACTAGAGAATCCCTACAATGAGCAGTTCTTC. Its translation: CASSSPGLENPYNEQFF.